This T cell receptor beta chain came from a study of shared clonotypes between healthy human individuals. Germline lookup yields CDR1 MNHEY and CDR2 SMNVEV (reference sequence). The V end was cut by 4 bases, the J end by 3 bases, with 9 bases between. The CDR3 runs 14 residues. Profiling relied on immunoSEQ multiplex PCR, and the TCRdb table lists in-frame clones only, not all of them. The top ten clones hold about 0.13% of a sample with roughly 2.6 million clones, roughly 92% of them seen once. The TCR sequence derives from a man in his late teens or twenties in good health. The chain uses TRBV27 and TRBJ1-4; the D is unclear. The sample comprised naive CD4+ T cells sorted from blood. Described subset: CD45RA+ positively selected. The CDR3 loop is CASSSWAPNEKLFF. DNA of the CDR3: TGTGCCAGCAGTTCCTGGGCCCCTAATGAAAAACTGTTTTTT. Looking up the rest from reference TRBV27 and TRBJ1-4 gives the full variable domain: EAQVTQNPRYLITVTGKKLTVTCSQNMNHEYMSWYRQDPGLGLRQIYYSMNVEVTDKGDVPEGYKVSRKEKRNFPLILESPSPNQTSLYFCASSSWAPNEKLFFGSGTQLSVL.